The clone carrying this T cell receptor (beta chain) showed up many times. The data belong to a study of regulatory T cells in long-lasting Graves disease. There are 14 residues in the CDR3. Germline V gene sequence: CDR1 SGHAT, CDR2 FQNNGV. The V end was cut by 2 bases, the J end by 4 bases, with 9 bases between. Documented time point: newly diagnosed GD, antithyroid drugs for less than 3 months. From PBMCs, RNA was extracted and then used to make the TCR library. Building of the TCR beta libraries involved iRepertoire HTBI primers and Arm-PCR of CDR3 regions. TCRdb re-derived calls from the multiplex PCR reads in MiXCR, one entry per CDR3 protein. The sample consists of 600,000 to 650,000 distinct CDR3 sequences, 15% to 20% of them appearing once. The sample was also linked to a second study, of T cells in Graves' hyperthyroidism and ophthalmopathy. As that report states: Uncontrolled infections, other autoimmune diseases, pregnancy or lactation led to exclusion of patients.

Here the sequenced sample was peripheral blood mononuclear cells (PBMCs), taken at new diagnosis, from a patient treated with antithyroid drugs. This chain links TRBV11-2 with TRBJ1-5, with TRBD1 as a possible D gene (6 bases). This sequence originates from a woman in her 30s with Graves disease. The CDR3 region is CASSLQGPNQPQHF. CDR3 sequence (DNA): TGTGCCAGCAGCTTACAGGGGCCGAATCAGCCCCAGCATTTT.